This is a list of T cell receptor beta chains from one sample in a study of T-cell reconstitution after alpha-beta-depleted transplantation in children. TCRdb re-derived calls from the PCR reads in MiXCR, one entry per CDR3 protein. There are approximately 800,000 distinct CDR3 sequences in the sample; 16% occur only once, and approximately 5% lies in the top ten. The starting material was PBMCs, mostly from graft donor cells, obtained 360 days after TCRalphabeta/CD19-depleted stem cell transplant. Receptors were obtained from a male patient younger than 18 who had a stem cell transplant for acute lymphoblastic leukemia, so the T cells may come from the graft donor. Both conserved end residues are part of each CDR3. A D gene is named only where the DNA matches it firmly. Clone size is stated in some rows and not others, as once, few, many or a class when expanded.

>TRBJ1-4|TRBD1|TRBV9|many
CASSIQGTPNEKLFF
TGTGCCAGCAGCATACAGGGGACCCCGAATGAAAAACTGTTTTTT
>TRBJ2-7|NA|TRBV5-1|NA
CASSPLTGLGEQYF
TGCGCCAGCAGCCCCTTGACGGGTTTAGGGGAGCAGTACTTC
>TRBJ2-7|NA|TRBV12-3/TRBV12-4|many
CASSLQMGYEQYF
TGTGCCAGCAGTTTACAAATGGGATACGAGCAGTACTTC
>TRBJ1-4|TRBD1|TRBV29-1|few
CRAGGQATNEKLFF
TGCAGGGCAGGGGGCCAGGCAACTAATGAAAAACTGTTTTTT
>TRBJ2-5|TRBD2|TRBV4-1|few
CASSQDEWREKETQYF
TGCGCCAGCAGCCAAGATGAATGGCGGGAGAAGGAGACCCAGTACTTC
>TRBJ1-4|TRBD1|TRBV2|few
CASSGASAGTGAEKLFF
TGTGCCAGCAGTGGAGCCTCCGCGGGGACAGGGGCCGAAAAACTGTTTTTT
>TRBJ2-1|NA|TRBV7-9|NA
CASSPPVISGEQFF
TGTGCCAGCAGCCCGCCCGTGATCTCGGGTGAGCAGTTCTTC
>TRBJ1-6|NA|TRBV12-3/TRBV12-4|few
CASTPRGRSSPLHF
TGTGCCAGCACCCCTCGGGGGAGGAGTTCACCCCTCCACTTT
>TRBJ1-2|TRBD1|TRBV20-1|NA
CSAARGRNYGYTF
TGCAGTGCTGCCAGGGGGCGAAACTATGGCTACACCTTC
>TRBJ1-2|NA|TRBV4-1|NA
CASSQVQGRRLTFGYTF
TGCGCCAGCAGCCAAGTCCAGGGACGTCGTTTAACTTTTGGCTACACCTTC
>TRBJ2-1|TRBD2|TRBV5-1|NA
CASSLARRPSSGIRSYNEQFF
TGCGCCAGCAGCTTGGCACGAAGACCGAGTAGCGGGATTAGATCCTACAATGAGCAGTTCTTC